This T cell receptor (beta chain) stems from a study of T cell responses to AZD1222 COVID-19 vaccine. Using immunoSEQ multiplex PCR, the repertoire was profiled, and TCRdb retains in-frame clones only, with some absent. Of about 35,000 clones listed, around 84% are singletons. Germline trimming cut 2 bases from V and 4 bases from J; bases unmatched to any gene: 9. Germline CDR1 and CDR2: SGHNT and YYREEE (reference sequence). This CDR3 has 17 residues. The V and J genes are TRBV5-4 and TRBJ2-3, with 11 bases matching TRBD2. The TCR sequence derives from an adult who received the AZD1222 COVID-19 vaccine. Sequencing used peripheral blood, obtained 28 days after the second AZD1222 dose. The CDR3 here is CASSFHHSGRAADTQYF. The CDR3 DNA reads TGTGCCAGCAGCTTCCACCATAGCGGGAGGGCCGCAGATACGCAGTATTTT. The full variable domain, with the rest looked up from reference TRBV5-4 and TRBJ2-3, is ETGVTQSPTHLIKTRGQQVTLRCSSQSGHNTVSWYQQALGQGPQFIFQYYREEENGRGNFPPRFSGLQFPNYSSELNVNALELDDSALYLCASSFHHSGRAADTQYFGPGTRLTVL.